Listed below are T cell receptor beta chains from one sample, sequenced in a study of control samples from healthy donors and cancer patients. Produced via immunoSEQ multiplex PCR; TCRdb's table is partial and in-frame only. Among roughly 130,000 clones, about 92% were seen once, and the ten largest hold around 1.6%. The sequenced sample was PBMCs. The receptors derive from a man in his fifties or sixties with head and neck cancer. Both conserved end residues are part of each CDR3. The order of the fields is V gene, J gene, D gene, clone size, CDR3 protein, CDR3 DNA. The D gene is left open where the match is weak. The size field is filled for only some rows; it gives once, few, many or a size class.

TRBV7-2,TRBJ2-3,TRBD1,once,CASSSQGASSTDTQYF,TGTGCCAGCAGCTCTCAGGGGGCTTCTAGCACAGATACGCAGTATTTT
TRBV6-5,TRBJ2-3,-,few,CASGAGDTDTQYF,TGTGCCAGCGGGGCAGGGGACACAGATACGCAGTATTTT
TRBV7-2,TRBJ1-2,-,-,CASSSVPWARGYTF,TGTGCCAGCAGCTCCGTTCCTTGGGCCCGTGGCTACACCTTC
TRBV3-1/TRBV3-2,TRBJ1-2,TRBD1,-,CASSQGDREGRGYTF,TGTGCCAGCAGCCAAGGGGACAGGGAAGGTCGGGGCTACACCTTC
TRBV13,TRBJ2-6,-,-,CASSSGQHTGANVLTF,TGTGCCAGCAGCTCTGGACAGCATACTGGGGCCAACGTCCTGACTTTC
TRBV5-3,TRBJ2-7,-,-,CARSSESPSFTYEQYF,TGTGCCAGAAGCTCGGAGAGCCCCTCCTTTACCTACGAGCAGTACTTC
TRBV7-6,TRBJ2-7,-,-,CASSPGGSRDYEQYF,TGTGCCAGCAGCCCCGGAGGTTCCAGGGACTACGAGCAGTACTTC
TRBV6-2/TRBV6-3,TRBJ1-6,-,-,CASSYWNSPLHF,TGTGCCAGCAGTTACTGGAATTCACCCCTCCACTTT
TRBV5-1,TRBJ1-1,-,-,CASSRLTGLNTEAFF,TGCGCCAGCAGCCGCCTGACAGGACTGAACACTGAAGCTTTCTTT
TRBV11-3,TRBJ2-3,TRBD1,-,CASSLSGTGVDTQYF,TGTGCCAGCAGCTTGTCCGGGACAGGGGTAGATACGCAGTATTTT
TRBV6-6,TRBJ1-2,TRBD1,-,CASSYYSTGVWYGYTF,TGTGCCAGCAGTTACTACTCGACAGGGGTTTGGTATGGCTACACCTTC
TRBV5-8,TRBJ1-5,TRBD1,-,CATQRDRGQPQHF,TGTGCCACCCAACGGGACAGGGGACAGCCCCAGCATTTT
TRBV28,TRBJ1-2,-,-,CASSTINYGYTF,TGTGCCAGCAGTACAATTAACTATGGCTACACCTTC
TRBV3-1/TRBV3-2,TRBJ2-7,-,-,CASSHLSAEQYF,TGTGCCAGCAGCCATCTGTCCGCCGAGCAGTACTTC
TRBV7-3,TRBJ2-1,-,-,CASSTGGPYNEQFF,TGTGCCAGCAGCACCGGGGGACCCTACAATGAGCAGTTCTTC
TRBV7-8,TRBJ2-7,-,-,CASSFASGVSSYEQYF,TGTGCCAGCAGCTTCGCCTCCGGGGTCAGCTCCTACGAGCAGTACTTC